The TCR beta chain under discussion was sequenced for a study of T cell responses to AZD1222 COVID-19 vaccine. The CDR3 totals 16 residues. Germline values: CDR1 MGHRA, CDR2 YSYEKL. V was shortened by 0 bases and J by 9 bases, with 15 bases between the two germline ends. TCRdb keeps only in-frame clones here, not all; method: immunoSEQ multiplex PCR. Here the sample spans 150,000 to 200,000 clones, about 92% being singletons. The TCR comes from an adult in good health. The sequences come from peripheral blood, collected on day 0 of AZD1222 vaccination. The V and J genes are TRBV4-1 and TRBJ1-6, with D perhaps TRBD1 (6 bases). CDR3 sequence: CASSQEGGIGVSPLHF. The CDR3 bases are TGCGCCAGCAGCCAAGAAGGGGGTATAGGTGTTTCACCCCTCCACTTT.